The present T cell receptor (beta chain) was sequenced within a study of cytomegalovirus exposure and HLA in healthy donors (dated by TCRdb to 2017 to 2019). With respect to the entire study: According to an earlier analysis of a few hundred of the donors, 200 million or so T cells yielded 90 million to 130 million unique TCR beta sequences and about 300 Gb of sequence data. An early release covering around 630 HLA-typed donors comprised about 320 gigabases of sequencing data and 65 million to 100 million unique TCR sequences. Among the roughly 400 genotyped donors, approximately 76% belonged to the genetic ancestry cluster associated with self-reported Caucasian donors. The study aimed to test whether signatures of past pathogen exposure could be identified by cataloging public T cell receptors. Using immunosequencing, the study profiled T cell repertoires from some 670 subjects and related those repertoires to cytomegalovirus serostatus. In addition to the first cohort of 650 to 750 subjects, a separate validation cohort of approximately 110 different subjects was used. To predict cytomegalovirus infection status, the study brought together high-throughput TCR immunosequencing, statistical association of individual TCRs with disease status, and machine learning. A later analysis re-examined previously published TCR beta repertoires from over 500 donors and added high-resolution HLA genotyping to investigate patterns of TCR occurrence. The later analysis used no new phenotypic data to find candidate immune exposures, relying instead on TCR beta sequences and their occurrence across donors. To decide whether each TCR beta V gene segment behaved as functional or pseudogenic, an earlier analysis of approximately 590 of the donors relied on high-throughput TCR beta sequencing. Donor age, sex, ethnicity and CMV serostatus were compiled alongside the repertoire data. A later genetic analysis used genome-wide SNP genotypes for about 65% of the 666 donors, treating that subset as a discovery cohort. All discovery cohort repertoires had been generated using a single sequencing platform. HLA typing included class I and class II loci at four-digit resolution. Typing coverage varied by locus: about 620-630 donors for A, B, C, DRB1 and DQB1; approximately 520 for DQA1; approximately 610 for DPA1; roughly 470 for DPB1. Roughly 5 DR-DQ haplotypes were handled as single units for association and clustering because linkage in the cohort was strong. On average, around 240,000 unique TCR beta nucleotide sequences were sequenced per donor among roughly 430 genotyped donors of the cohort, with around 19% of those sequences being non-productive. Overall results and qualifications from the work: A later genetic analysis reported fewer N-insertions in productive TCRs among donors in an Asian-associated ancestry cluster than the approximately 700-donor mean. While some public TCRs were present in many individuals, most TCR sequences turned up only very rarely across donors. In a later analysis, most CMV-associated TCR beta chains were found to appear HLA-restricted, with HLA associations seemingly driven largely by CMV exposure. A few of the identified cytomegalovirus-associated TCR beta chains were confirmed in vitro to be specific for cytomegalovirus antigens. In the study, 150 to 200 TCR beta chains were listed as associated with cytomegalovirus. Compared with equally common non-associated chains, HLA-associated TCR beta chains in a later analysis were more clonally expanded and had lower generation probabilities. Several of the top co-occurrence clusters appeared to be linked to parvovirus B19, influenza, CMV and Epstein-Barr virus, according to a later analysis. It was suggested by the authors that the approach could potentially be generalized to other disease states and immunological phenotypes. The cohort was sequenced for TCR beta chains only, and without alpha or paired-chain data the features that could be detected were limited. At a false discovery rate of 0.05, a later analysis linked under 20,000 TCR beta sequences to specific HLA alleles. A later analysis found that TCR association rates varied across HLA loci, with DRB1 alleles showing the most associated TCRs and HLA-C alleles the fewest. A further reported finding was that TCR beta sequences accurately predicted the HLA-A and HLA-B alleles for most subjects in the first cohort. The only immune exposure information available for the cohort was CMV serostatus. In an earlier analysis of about 600 of the donors, most TCR beta V segments appeared in productive rearrangements about 87% or about 30% of the time, broadly matching IMGT annotations. Because HLA typing was unavailable for some donors at each locus, only the typed subset was used in association tests. The sequencing pipeline was judged likely to have produced a cluster of highly shared sequence variants as a technical artifact. Because counts were too low, 15 or so rarely observed V segments, including chromosome 9 orphons, were excluded from the earlier analysis of under 650 of the donors. An association between a missense DCLRE1C variant and V-gene and J-gene trimming of TCR beta chains was found in a later genetic analysis and replicated in an independent cohort. Presence/absence analyses assumed roughly uniform sequencing depth across donors, an assumption that may not hold. In both the original and validation cohorts, the classifier was reported to diagnose cytomegalovirus status with high specificity and sensitivity. Correlated functional status among segregating V segments might be attributable to linkage disequilibrium, but an unknown experimental factor could not be ruled out. Strong co-occurrence of HLA alleles, especially DR and DQ, made assigning TCR associations to individual alleles difficult.

Library preparation employed the immunoSEQ multiplex PCR assay. For the multiplex PCR, a mixture combining 60 forward primers for TCR Vbeta segments and 13 reverse primers for TCR Jbeta segments was used. A multiplex PCR assay on genomic DNA amplified the CDR3 region of rearranged TCR beta genes. The Illumina HiSeq System was used to sequence the amplified TCR beta libraries as 87-base-pair reads. The authors' pipeline ran thus. Across the 500 to 750 repertoires, a later analysis counted 80 million or so unique TCR beta chains, around 10 million of which were shared by at least two donors. Raw reads were error-corrected and collapsed into unique sequences with a nearest-neighbor algorithm that merged closely related sequences to remove PCR and sequencing errors. To assign V, D and J gene segments, CDR3 sequences were aligned to IMGT reference sequences. For a sequence to be retained, a match of at least six nucleotides was required to both a V gene segment and a J gene segment. Rearrangements were classified as productive when the CDR3 lacked stop codons and remained in frame with V and J, and all other rearrangements were classified as non-productive. Following IMGT convention, CDR3 was defined as the stretch from the second conserved V-encoded cysteine up to the conserved J-encoded phenylalanine. The earlier analysis of about 530 of the donors excluded any sequence lacking an unambiguous match to a single V gene segment. An earlier analysis of 587 of the donors classified V segments as functional when productive rearrangements were above 56.7% and as segregating when the standard deviation between donors was above 5%. A statistical classification framework was developed to diagnose cytomegalovirus status using the catalog of TCR beta chain sequences. A later analysis assigned V and J genes by comparing TCR nucleotide sequences with IMGT/GENE-DB human TR gene sequences. The TCRdist pipeline was used in a later analysis to assign CDR3 sequences and most-parsimonious VDJ recombination scenarios. In a later analysis, each TCR beta chain was defined by its CDR3 amino acid sequence together with its V-gene family, and reads lacking a unique V-gene family were excluded. As a way to deal with suspected cross-contamination and a sequencing artifact, a later analysis dropped roughly 620 nucleotide sequences that were highly shared and had low generation probability. In a later analysis, a clonal expansion index was calculated for each public chain from normalized within-repertoire ranks of inferred template counts. A later analysis computed generation probabilities with a VDJ recombination model fitted to out-of-frame rearrangements, and checked the results against IGoR. In a later analysis, hypergeometric tests were used to score TCR-TCR, TCR-HLA and TCR-CMV co-occurrence, with a repertoire-size bias correction applied to TCR pairs. False discovery rates were estimated in a later analysis by permuting HLA or CMV assignments 20 times. In a later analysis, co-occurring TCRs were grouped using DBSCAN, and TCRdist sequence similarity was added for clustering within HLA-allele-positive subsets. Co-occurrence clustering excluded repertoires with fewer than 30,000 or more than 120,000 public chains, plus five with anomalous nucleotide sharing. TCRdb provides this immuneACCESS table in a form limited to in-frame rearrangements. Some clones are lacking; in checked studies, under half of them reflect an unresolved V gene, and why the rest are absent is not known. From that table come the V and J calls and clone size; the DNA was used to work out D and trimming. In all, the sample holds more than 130,000 clones, and 80% of those were seen once. The top ten clones comprise 6.5% to 7% of the sample.

This clone was seen a handful of times. Its specific antigen is unknown. Base-call qualities are not available, and no considerably larger clone is one nucleotide away. In total, more than 500 healthy bone marrow donors made up the cohort. All cohort members were sampled while nominally healthy, although unrecorded immune exposures were likely present. The donor tested CMV seropositive, placing the donor among the roughly 300 seropositive members of the cohort. A peripheral blood sample was provided by each donor, and peripheral blood mononuclear cells were used for TCR beta sequencing. Genomic DNA was extracted from the blood cell samples with the Qiagen DNeasy Blood Extraction Kit. This sequence was found in a man aged 35-49 years in good health and CMV-seropositive. Sequenced material: PBMCs.

DNA sequence: TGCAGCGTTGTCAGCGGGGTCGACACCATATATTTT. Translated, this is CSVVSGVDTIYF. The receptor chain draws on TRBV29-1 and TRBJ1-3; no D gene can be assigned with confidence. The germline V gene yields SQVTM for CDR1 and ANQGSEA for CDR2. From the cysteine up to the phenylalanine, the CDR3 has a length of 12 residues. Just CDR3 DNA is preserved here, 36 bases in frame from base 1. V is pared back by 4 bases and J by 8 bases, with 12 bases lying between the germline termini.